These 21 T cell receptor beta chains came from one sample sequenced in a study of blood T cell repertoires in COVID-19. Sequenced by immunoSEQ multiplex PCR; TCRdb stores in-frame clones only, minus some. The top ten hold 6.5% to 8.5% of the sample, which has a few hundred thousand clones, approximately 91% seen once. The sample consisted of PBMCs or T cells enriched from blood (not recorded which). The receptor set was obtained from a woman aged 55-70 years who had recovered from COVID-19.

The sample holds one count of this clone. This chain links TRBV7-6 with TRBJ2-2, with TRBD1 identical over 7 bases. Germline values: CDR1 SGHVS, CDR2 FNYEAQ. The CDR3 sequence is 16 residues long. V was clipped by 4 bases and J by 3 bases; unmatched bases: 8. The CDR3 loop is CASSSSRGLDTGELFF. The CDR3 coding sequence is TGTGCCAGCAGCTCCTCTAGGGGGCTTGACACCGGGGAGCTGTTTTTT.

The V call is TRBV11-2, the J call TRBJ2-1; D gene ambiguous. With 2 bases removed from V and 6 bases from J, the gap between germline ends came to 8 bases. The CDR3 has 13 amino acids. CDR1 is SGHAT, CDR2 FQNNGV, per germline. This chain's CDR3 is CASSLRPGNEQFF. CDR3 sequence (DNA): TGTGCCAGCAGCTTACGTCCGGGCAATGAGCAGTTCTTC.

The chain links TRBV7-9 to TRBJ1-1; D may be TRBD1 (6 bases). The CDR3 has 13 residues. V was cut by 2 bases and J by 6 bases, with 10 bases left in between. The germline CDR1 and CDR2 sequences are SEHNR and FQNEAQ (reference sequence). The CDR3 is CASSLWEGAEAFF. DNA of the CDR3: TGTGCCAGCAGCTTATGGGAGGGGGCTGAAGCTTTCTTT.

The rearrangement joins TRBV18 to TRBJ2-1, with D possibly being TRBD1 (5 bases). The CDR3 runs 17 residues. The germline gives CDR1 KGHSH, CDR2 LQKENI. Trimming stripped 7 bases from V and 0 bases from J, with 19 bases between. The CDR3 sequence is CASFPTPGLPSYNEQFF. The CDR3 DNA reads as TGTGCCAGCTTCCCCACGCCAGGGCTACCCTCCTACAATGAGCAGTTCTTC.

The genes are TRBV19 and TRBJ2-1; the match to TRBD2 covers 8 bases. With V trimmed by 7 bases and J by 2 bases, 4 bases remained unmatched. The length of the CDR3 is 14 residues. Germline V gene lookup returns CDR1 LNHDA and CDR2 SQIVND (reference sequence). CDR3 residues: CASTRGGAYNEQFF. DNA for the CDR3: TGTGCCAGTACCCGGGGGGGGGCCTACAATGAGCAGTTCTTC.

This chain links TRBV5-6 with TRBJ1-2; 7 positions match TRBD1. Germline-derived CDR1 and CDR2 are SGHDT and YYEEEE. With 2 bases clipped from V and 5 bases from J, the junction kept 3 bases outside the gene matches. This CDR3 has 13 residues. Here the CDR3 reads CASSLDREYGYTF. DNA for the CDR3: TGTGCCAGCAGCTTAGACAGGGAGTATGGCTACACCTTC.

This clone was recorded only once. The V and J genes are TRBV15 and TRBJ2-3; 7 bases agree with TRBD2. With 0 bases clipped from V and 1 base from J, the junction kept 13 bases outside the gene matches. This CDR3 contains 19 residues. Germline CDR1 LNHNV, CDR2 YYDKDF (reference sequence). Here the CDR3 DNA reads TGTGCCACCAGCAGAGATCCCCTTCCGACTAGCTGGGGCACAGATACGCAGTATTTT. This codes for CATSRDPLPTSWGTDTQYF.

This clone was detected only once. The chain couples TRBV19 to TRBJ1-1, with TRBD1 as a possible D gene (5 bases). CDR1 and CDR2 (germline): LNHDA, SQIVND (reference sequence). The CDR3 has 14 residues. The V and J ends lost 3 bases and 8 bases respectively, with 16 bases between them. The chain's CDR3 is CASSILRQKPEAFF. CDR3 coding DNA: TGTGCCAGTAGTATTTTGCGACAGAAACCCGAAGCTTTCTTT.

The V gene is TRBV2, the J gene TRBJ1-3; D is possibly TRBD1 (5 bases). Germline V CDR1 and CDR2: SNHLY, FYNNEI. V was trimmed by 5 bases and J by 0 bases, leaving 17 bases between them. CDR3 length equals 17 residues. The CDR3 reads CASSTWGLVSSGNTIYF. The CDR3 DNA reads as TGTGCCAGCAGTACCTGGGGACTCGTGAGCTCTGGAAACACCATATATTTT. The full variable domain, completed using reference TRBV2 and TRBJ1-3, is EPEVTQTPSHQVTQMGQEVILRCVPISNHLYFYWYRQILGQKVEFLVSFYNNEISEKSEIFDDQFSVERPDGSNFTLKIRSTKLEDSAMYFCASSTWGLVSSGNTIYFGEGSWLTVV.

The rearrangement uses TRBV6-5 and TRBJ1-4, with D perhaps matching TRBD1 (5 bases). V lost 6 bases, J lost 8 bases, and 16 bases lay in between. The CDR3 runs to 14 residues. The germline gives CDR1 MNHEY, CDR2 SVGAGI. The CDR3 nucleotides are TGTGCCAGCAGGAGGGGAGGGAGGATGGAAAAACTGTTTTTT. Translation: CASRRGGRMEKLFF.

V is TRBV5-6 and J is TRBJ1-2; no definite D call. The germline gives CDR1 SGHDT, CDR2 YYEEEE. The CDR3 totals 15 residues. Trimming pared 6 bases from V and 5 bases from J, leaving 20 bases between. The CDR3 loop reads CASTRIEAQWYGYTF. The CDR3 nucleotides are TGTGCCAGCACAAGGATTGAGGCTCAGTGGTATGGCTACACCTTC.

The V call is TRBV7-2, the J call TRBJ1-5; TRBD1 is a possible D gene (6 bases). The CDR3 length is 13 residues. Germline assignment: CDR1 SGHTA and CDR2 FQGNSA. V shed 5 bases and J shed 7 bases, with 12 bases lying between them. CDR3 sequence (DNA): TGTGCCAGCAGCCCCGGACAGTTACAGCCCCAGCATTTT. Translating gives CASSPGQLQPQHF.

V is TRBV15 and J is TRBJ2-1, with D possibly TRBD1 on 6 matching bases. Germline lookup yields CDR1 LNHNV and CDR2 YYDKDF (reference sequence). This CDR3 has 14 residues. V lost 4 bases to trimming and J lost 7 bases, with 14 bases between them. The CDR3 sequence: CATSTHDRSNEQFF. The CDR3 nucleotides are TGTGCCACCAGCACGCATGACAGGTCTAATGAGCAGTTCTTC.

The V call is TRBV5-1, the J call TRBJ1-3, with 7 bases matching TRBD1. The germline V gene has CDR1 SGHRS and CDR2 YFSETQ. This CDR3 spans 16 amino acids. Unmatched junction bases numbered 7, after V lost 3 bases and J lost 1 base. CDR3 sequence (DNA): TGCGCCAGCAGCTCGACAGGGTTGGGGTCTGGAAACACCATATATTTT. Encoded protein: CASSSTGLGSGNTIYF.

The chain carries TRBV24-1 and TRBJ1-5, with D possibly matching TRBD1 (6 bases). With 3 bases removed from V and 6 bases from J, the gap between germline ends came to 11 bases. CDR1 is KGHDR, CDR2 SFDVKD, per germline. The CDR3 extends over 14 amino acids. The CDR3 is CATSDSSRGQPQHF. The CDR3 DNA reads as TGTGCCACCAGTGATAGTAGCAGGGGTCAGCCCCAGCATTTT.

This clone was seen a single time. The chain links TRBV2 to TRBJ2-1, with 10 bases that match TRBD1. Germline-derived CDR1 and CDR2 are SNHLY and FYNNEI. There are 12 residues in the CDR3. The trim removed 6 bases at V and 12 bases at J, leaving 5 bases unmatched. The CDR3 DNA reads TGTGCCAGCAGAGACAGGGGGCCGTGGCAGTTCTTC. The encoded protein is CASRDRGPWQFF.

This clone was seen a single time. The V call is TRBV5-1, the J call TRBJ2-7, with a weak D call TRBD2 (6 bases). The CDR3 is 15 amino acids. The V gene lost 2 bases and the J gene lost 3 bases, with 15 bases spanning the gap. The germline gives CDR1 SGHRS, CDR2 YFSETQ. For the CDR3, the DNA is TGCGCCAGCAGCTTCCTCAGGGAGGTCGGCTACGAGCAGTACTTC. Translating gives CASSFLREVGYEQYF.

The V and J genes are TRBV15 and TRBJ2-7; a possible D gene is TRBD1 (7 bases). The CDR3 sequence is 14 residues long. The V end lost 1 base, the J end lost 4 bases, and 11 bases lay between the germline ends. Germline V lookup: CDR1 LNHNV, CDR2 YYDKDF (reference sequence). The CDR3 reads CATSRATGRYEQYF. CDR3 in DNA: TGTGCCACCAGCAGAGCGACAGGGAGGTACGAGCAGTACTTC.

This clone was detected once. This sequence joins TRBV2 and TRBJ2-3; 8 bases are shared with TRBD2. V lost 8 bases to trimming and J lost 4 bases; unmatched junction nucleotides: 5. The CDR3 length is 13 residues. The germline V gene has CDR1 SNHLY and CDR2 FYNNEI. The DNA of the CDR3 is TGTGCCAGCTGGCGGGAGGTAGCAGATACGCAGTATTTT. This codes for CASWREVADTQYF.

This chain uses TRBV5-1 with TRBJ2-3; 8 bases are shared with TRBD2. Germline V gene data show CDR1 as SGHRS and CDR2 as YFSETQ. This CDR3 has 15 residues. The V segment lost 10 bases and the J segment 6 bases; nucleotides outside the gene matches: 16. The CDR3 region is CASQGSGGPGDTQYF. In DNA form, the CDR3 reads TGCGCCTCCCAGGGGTCGGGGGGGCCGGGCGATACGCAGTATTTT.

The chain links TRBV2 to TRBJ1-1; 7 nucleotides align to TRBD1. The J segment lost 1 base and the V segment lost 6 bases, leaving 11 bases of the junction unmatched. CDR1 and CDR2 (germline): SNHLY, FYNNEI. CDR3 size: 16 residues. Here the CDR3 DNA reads TGTGCCAGCAGCAGAGGGGGCCCATATGCGAACACTGAAGCTTTCTTT. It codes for CASSRGGPYANTEAFF. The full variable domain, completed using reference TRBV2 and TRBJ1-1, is EPEVTQTPSHQVTQMGQEVILRCVPISNHLYFYWYRQILGQKVEFLVSFYNNEISEKSEIFDDQFSVERPDGSNFTLKIRSTKLEDSAMYFCASSRGGPYANTEAFFGQGTRLTVV.